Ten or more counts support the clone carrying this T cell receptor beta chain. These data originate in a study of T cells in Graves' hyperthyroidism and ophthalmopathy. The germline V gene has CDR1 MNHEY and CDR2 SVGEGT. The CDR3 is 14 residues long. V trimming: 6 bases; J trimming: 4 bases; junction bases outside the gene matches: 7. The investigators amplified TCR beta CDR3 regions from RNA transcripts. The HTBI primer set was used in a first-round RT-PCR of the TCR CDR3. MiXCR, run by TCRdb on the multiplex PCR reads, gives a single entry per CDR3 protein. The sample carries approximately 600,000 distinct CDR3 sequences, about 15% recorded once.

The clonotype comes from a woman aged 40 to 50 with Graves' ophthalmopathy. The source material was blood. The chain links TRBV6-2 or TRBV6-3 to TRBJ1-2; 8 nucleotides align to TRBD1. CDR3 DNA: TGTGCCAGCAGCCCACAGGGGGTCGGCTATGGCTACACCTTC. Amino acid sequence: CASSPQGVGYGYTF.